This is a list of T cell receptor beta chains from one sample in a study of blood T cell repertoires in COVID-19. Sequenced by immunoSEQ multiplex PCR; TCRdb stores in-frame clones only, minus some. The sample has 340,000 or so clones, about 86% seen once. The sequenced sample was PBMCs or T cells enriched from blood (not recorded which). Source of these receptors: a woman between 40 and 50 years old with acute COVID-19. Both conserved end residues are part of each CDR3. Each record gives: V gene, J gene, clone size, D gene, CDR3 protein, CDR3 DNA. D genes are given only for firm matches. The size of a clone is reported for some rows only, either as once, few or many, or as a class for expanded clones.

>TRBV5-1|TRBJ2-7|-|TRBD2
CASSGGTSNYEQYF
TGCGCCAGCAGCGGTGGGACTAGCAACTACGAGCAGTACTTC
>TRBV19|TRBJ1-1|once|-
CASSPGFSTEAFF
TGTGCCAGTAGTCCAGGGTTTTCGACTGAAGCTTTCTTT
>TRBV3-1/TRBV3-2|TRBJ2-3|-|TRBD1
CASSQAWAGGYYTQYF
TGTGCCAGCAGCCAAGCGTGGGCAGGGGGCTATTATACGCAGTATTTT
>TRBV5-4|TRBJ1-6|-|-
CASSSGFNSPLHF
TGTGCCAGCAGCTCGGGGTTTAATTCACCCCTCCACTTT
>TRBV6-2/TRBV6-3|TRBJ1-5|-|-
CASSYGDRNQPQHF
TGTGCCAGCAGTTACGGCGACAGGAATCAGCCCCAGCATTTT
>TRBV27|TRBJ2-3|-|TRBD2
CASSSTGGGADTQYF
TGTGCCAGCAGTTCCACGGGGGGGGGAGCAGATACGCAGTATTTT
>TRBV5-1|TRBJ2-5|-|TRBD1
CASSLGFLRDSRKTQETQYF
TGCGCCAGCAGCTTGGGTTTTCTTCGGGACAGCCGGAAGACGCAAGAGACCCAGTACTTC
>TRBV5-1|TRBJ2-1|-|-
CASSFKFMGSTLNEQFF
TGCGCCAGCAGCTTCAAGTTCATGGGCTCAACCCTAAATGAGCAGTTCTTC
>TRBV27|TRBJ1-1|-|TRBD1
CASSFSLTGGSSEAFF
TGTGCCAGCAGTTTTTCCTTGACAGGGGGTAGTTCTGAAGCTTTCTTT
>TRBV19|TRBJ1-3|-|TRBD1
CASRHWDRVGNTIYF
TGTGCCAGTCGCCACTGGGACAGAGTTGGAAACACCATATATTTT
>TRBV4-2|TRBJ1-5|-|-
CASSQDWRAATNQPQHF
TGTGCCAGCAGCCAAGATTGGAGGGCAGCTACGAATCAGCCCCAGCATTTT
>TRBV7-2|TRBJ2-3|-|-
CASSLEGGRPDTQYF
TGTGCCAGCAGCCTAGAGGGGGGGCGCCCAGATACGCAGTATTTT
>TRBV6-5|TRBJ2-1|-|TRBD2
CASNPGLAGIEQFF
TGTGCCAGCAATCCGGGACTAGCAGGAATTGAGCAGTTCTTC
>TRBV5-1|TRBJ1-2|once|TRBD1
CASSPDRGAGDYGYTF
TGCGCCAGCAGCCCGGACAGGGGTGCCGGCGACTATGGCTACACCTTC
>TRBV9|TRBJ1-2|many|-
CASSVGQGTNYGYTF
TGTGCCAGCAGCGTAGGGCAGGGTACTAACTATGGCTACACCTTC
>TRBV28|TRBJ1-2|few|-
CASESQGKGGYTF
TGTGCCAGCGAATCACAGGGTAAAGGGGGCTACACCTTC
>TRBV2|TRBJ2-5|-|TRBD1
CASSEARTGGGRETQYF
TGTGCCAGCAGTGAAGCACGGACAGGGGGCGGTAGGGAGACCCAGTACTTC
>TRBV5-1|TRBJ1-1|-|TRBD1
CASSLGTGQGASEAFF
TGCGCCAGCAGCTTAGGTACGGGACAGGGGGCCTCTGAAGCTTTCTTT
>TRBV6-5|TRBJ2-3|-|-
CASSNGGSRNTQYF
TGTGCCAGCAGTAACGGAGGGTCCCGGAATACGCAGTATTTT
>TRBV28|TRBJ1-3|once|TRBD1
CATGQGGNTIYF
TGTGCCACAGGACAGGGGGGAAACACCATATATTTT
>TRBV2|TRBJ2-7|-|TRBD1
CASSKTGVPSSYEQYF
TGTGCCAGCAGTAAAACAGGGGTTCCAAGCTCCTACGAGCAGTACTTC
>TRBV7-9|TRBJ2-3|-|TRBD2
CASSLGLAGSTDTQYF
TGTGCCAGCAGCTTAGGACTAGCGGGCAGCACAGATACGCAGTATTTT
>TRBV4-2|TRBJ2-7|-|-
CASSQVKDSSYEQYF
TGTGCCAGCAGCCAAGTCAAGGACAGCTCCTACGAGCAGTACTTC
>TRBV5-4|TRBJ2-3|-|-
CASSSSTDTQYF
TGTGCCAGCAGCTCTAGCACAGATACGCAGTATTTT
>TRBV3-1/TRBV3-2|TRBJ1-1|-|-
CATNPDYPPSGEAFF
TGTGCCACCAACCCAGACTATCCCCCAAGTGGTGAAGCTTTCTTT
>TRBV4-2|TRBJ1-5|-|-
CASSQSPRSNQPQHF
TGTGCCAGCAGCCAAAGCCCCCGTAGCAATCAGCCCCAGCATTTT
>TRBV18|TRBJ1-1|-|-
CASSDVPGWNTEAFF
TGTGCCAGCTCAGACGTTCCGGGTTGGAACACTGAAGCTTTCTTT
>TRBV7-2|TRBJ2-7|once|TRBD1
CASRSDRGPIYEQYF
TGTGCCAGCAGGTCTGACAGGGGGCCTATCTACGAGCAGTACTTC
>TRBV6-5|TRBJ1-2|-|-
CASHTTGFQSGYTF
TGTGCCAGTCATACCACAGGGTTTCAGAGTGGCTACACCTTC
>TRBV4-2|TRBJ1-2|-|-
CASSQDQDSFYGYTF
TGTGCCAGCAGCCAAGACCAGGACAGCTTTTATGGCTACACCTTC